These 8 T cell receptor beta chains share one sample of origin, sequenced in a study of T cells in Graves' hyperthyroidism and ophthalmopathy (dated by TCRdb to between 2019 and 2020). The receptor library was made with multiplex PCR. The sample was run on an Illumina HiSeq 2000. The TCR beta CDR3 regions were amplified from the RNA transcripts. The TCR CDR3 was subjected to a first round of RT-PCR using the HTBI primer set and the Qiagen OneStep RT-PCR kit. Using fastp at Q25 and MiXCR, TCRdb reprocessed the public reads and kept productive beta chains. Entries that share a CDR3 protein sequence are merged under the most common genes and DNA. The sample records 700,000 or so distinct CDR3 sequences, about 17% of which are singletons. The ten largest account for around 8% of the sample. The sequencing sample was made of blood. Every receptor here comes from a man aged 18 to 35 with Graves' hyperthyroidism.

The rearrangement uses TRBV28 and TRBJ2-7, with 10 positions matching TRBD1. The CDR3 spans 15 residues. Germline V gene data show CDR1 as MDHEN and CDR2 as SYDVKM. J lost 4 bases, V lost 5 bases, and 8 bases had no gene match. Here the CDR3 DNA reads TGTGCCAGCAGTCTTCCGGGACAGGGGCGATACGAGCAGTACTTC. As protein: CASSLPGQGRYEQYF. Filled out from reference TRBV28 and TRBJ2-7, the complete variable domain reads DVKVTQSSRYLVKRTGEKVFLECVQDMDHENMFWYRQDPGLGLRLIYFSYDVKMKEKGDIPEGYSVSREKKERFSLILESASTNQTSMYLCASSLPGQGRYEQYFGPGTRLTVT.

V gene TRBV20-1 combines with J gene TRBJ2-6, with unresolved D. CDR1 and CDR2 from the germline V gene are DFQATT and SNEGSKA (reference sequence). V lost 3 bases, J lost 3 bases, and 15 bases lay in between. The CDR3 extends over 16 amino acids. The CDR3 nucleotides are TGCAGTGCTAGGGCCTCTCAGGTCGGTGGGGCCAACGTCCTGACTTTC. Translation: CSARASQVGGANVLTF.

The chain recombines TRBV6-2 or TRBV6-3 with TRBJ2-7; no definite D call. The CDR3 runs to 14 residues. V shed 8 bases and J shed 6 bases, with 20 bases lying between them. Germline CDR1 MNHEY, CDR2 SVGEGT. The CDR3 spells CASGTSDGSGEQYF. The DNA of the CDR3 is TGTGCCAGCGGCACCTCGGACGGTTCTGGCGAGCAGTACTTC.

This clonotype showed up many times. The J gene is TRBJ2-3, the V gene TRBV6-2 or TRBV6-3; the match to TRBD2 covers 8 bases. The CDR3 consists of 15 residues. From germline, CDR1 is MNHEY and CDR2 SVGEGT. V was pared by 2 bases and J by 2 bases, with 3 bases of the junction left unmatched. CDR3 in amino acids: CASSYGTRVTDTQYF. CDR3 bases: TGTGCCAGCAGTTACGGGACTAGAGTCACAGATACGCAGTATTTT.

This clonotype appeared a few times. DNA of the CDR3: TGTGCCAGCAGTTACCTCTTGGGGTCGACTGAAGCTTTCTTT. Translating gives CASSYLLGSTEAFF. This chain joins TRBV6-2 or TRBV6-3 and TRBJ1-1; D not certain. V shed 2 bases and J shed 5 bases, with 12 bases lying between them. In germline, CDR1 is MNHEY, CDR2 SVGEGT. The CDR3 covers 14 residues.

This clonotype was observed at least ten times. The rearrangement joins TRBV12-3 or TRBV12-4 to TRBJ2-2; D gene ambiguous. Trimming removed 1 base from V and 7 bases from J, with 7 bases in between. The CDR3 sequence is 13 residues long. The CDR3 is CASSLEVIGELFF. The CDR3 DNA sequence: TGTGCCAGCAGTTTAGAAGTAATCGGGGAGCTGTTTTTT.

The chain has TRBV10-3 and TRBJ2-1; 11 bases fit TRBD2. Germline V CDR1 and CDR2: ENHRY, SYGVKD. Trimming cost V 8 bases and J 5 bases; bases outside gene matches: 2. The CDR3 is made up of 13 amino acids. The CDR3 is CAIGTSGNNEQFF. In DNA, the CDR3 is TGTGCCATCGGGACTAGCGGAAACAATGAGCAGTTCTTC.

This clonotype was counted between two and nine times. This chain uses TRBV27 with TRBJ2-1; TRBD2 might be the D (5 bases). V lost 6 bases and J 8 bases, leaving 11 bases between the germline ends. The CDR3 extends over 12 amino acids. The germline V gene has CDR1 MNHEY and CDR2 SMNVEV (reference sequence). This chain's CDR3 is CASSRPRDEQFF. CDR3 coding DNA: TGTGCCAGCAGCCGACCGCGGGATGAGCAGTTCTTC.